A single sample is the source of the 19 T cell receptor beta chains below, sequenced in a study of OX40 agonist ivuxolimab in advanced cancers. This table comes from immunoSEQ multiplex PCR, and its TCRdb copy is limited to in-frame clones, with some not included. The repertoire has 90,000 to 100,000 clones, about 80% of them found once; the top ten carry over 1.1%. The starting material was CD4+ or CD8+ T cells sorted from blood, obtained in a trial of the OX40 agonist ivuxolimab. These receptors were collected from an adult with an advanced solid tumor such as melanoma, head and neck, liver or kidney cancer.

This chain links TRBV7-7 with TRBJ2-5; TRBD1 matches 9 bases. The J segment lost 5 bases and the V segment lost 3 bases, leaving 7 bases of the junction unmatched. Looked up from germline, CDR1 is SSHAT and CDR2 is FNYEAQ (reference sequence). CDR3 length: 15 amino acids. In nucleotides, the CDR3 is TGTGCCAGCAGCTTCGGACAGGGGATAGGGGAGACCCAGTACTTC. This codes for CASSFGQGIGETQYF.

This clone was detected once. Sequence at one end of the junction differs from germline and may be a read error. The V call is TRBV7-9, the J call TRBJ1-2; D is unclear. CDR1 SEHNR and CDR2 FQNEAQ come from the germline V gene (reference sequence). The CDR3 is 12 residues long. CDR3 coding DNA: TGTGCCAGCAGCCCCCTAAAGGAGGGCTACGCCTTC. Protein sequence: CASSPLKEGYAF.

This chain's CDR3 is CASSLRGRGNEKLFF. CDR3 DNA sequence: TGTGCCAGCAGCTTAAGGGGTAGAGGAAATGAAAAACTGTTTTTT. The V call is TRBV11-2, the J call TRBJ1-4; possible D gene TRBD1, 5 bases. Germline V lookup: CDR1 SGHAT, CDR2 FQNNGV. The length of the CDR3 is 15 residues. Trimming left V 2 bases short and J 5 bases short, with 12 bases between. The full variable domain, in which reference TRBV11-2 and TRBJ1-4 provide the parts outside the CDR3, is EAGVAQSPRYKIIEKRQSVAFWCNPISGHATLYWYQQILGQGPKLLIQFQNNGVVDDSQLPKDRFSAERLKGVDSTLKIQPAKLEDSAVYLCASSLRGRGNEKLFFGSGTQLSVL.

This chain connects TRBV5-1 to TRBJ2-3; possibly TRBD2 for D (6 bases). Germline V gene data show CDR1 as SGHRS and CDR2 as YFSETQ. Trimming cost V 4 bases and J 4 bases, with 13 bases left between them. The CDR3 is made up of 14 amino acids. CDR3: CASSRAGPPDTQYF. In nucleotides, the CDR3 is TGCGCCAGCAGCCGGGCGGGGCCTCCAGATACGCAGTATTTT.

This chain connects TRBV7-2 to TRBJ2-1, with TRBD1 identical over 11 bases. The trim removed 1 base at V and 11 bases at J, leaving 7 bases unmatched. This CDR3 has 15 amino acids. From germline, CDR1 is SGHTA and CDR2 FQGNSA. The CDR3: CASSLDGQGARKQFF. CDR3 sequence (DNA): TGTGCCAGCAGCTTAGACGGACAGGGGGCGAGGAAGCAGTTCTTC. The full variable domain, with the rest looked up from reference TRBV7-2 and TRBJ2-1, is GAGVSQSPSNKVTEKGKDVELRCDPISGHTALYWYRQSLGQGLEFLIYFQGNSAPDKSGLPSDRFSAERTGGSVSTLTIQRTQQEDSAVYLCASSLDGQGARKQFFGPGTRLTVL.

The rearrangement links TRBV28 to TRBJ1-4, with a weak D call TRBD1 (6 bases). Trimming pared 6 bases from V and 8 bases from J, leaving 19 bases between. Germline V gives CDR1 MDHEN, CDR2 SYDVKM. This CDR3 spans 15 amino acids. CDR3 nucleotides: TGTGCCAGCAGCCTAGGGGGACCTAAAAGAGAAAAACTGTTTTTT. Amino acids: CASSLGGPKREKLFF.

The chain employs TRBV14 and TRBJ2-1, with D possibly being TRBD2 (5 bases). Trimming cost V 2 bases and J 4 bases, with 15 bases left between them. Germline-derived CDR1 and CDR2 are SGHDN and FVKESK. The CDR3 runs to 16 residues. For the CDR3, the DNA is TGTGCCAGCAGCCAAAAACTAGGTTTCTTATACAATGAGCAGTTCTTC. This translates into CASSQKLGFLYNEQFF.

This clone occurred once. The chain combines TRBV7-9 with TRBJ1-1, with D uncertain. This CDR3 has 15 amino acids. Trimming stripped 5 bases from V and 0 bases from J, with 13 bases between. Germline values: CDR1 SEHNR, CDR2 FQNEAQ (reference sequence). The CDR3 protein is CASSEDGRMNTEAFF. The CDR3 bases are TGTGCCAGCAGCGAGGACGGTCGCATGAACACTGAAGCTTTCTTT.

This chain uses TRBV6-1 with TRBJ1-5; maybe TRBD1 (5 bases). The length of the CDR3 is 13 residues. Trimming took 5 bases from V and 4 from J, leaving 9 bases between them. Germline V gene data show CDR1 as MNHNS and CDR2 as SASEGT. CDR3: CASSRGQNQPQHF. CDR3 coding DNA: TGTGCCAGCAGTAGGGGTCAAAATCAGCCCCAGCATTTT.

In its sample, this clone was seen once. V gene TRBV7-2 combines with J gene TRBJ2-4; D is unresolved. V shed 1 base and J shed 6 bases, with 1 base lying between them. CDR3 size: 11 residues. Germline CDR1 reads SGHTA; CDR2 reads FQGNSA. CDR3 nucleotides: TGTGCCAGCAGCTTAGGAAACATTCAGTACTTC. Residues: CASSLGNIQYF.

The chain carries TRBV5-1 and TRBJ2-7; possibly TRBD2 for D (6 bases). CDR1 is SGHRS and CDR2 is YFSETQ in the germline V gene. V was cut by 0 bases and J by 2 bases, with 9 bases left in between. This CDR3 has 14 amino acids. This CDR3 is CASSLVPGAYEQYF. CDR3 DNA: TGCGCCAGCAGCTTGGTTCCGGGGGCCTACGAGCAGTACTTC.

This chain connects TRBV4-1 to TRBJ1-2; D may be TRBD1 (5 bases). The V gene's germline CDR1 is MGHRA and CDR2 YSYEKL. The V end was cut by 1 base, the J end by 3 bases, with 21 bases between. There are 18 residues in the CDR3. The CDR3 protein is CASSQAQGDPRDDYGYTF. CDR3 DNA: TGCGCCAGCAGCCAAGCCCAGGGCGACCCAAGGGACGACTATGGCTACACCTTC.

The CDR3 sequence: CASSVEGGQYTGELFF. CDR3 in DNA: TGTGCCAGCAGCGTAGAAGGGGGGCAGTACACCGGGGAGCTGTTTTTT. V usage is TRBV9 and J usage is TRBJ2-2; TRBD1 or TRBD2 may be the D gene (6 bases each). The ends were cut back, 0 bases at V and 3 bases at J, with 12 bases in the middle. The germline V gene encodes CDR1 SGDLS and CDR2 YYNGEE. The CDR3 covers 16 residues.

Written as DNA, the CDR3 is TGTGCCAGCCTCCTTGGTAGGGGTAATGAGCAGTTCTTC. Translated: CASLLGRGNEQFF. This rearrangement joins TRBV6-5 to TRBJ2-1; D might be TRBD1 (5 bases). The CDR3 contains 13 residues. V was trimmed by 8 bases and J by 7 bases, leaving 15 bases between them. Germline CDR1 and CDR2: MNHEY and SVGAGI.

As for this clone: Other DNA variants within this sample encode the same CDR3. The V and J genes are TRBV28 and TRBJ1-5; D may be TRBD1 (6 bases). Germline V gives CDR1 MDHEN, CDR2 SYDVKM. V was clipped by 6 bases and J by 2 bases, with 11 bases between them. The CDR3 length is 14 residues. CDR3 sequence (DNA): TGTGCCAGCAGCCGCGGGGGCGGCAATCAGCCCCAGCATTTT. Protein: CASSRGGGNQPQHF. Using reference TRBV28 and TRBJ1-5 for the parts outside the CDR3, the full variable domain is DVKVTQSSRYLVKRTGEKVFLECVQDMDHENMFWYRQDPGLGLRLIYFSYDVKMKEKGDIPEGYSVSREKKERFSLILESASTNQTSMYLCASSRGGGNQPQHFGDGTRLSIL.

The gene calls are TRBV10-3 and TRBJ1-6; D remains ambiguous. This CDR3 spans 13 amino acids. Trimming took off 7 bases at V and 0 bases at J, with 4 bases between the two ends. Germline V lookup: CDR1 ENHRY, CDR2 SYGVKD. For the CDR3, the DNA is TGTGCCATCAACCCCTCCTATAATTCACCCCTCCACTTT. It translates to CAINPSYNSPLHF.

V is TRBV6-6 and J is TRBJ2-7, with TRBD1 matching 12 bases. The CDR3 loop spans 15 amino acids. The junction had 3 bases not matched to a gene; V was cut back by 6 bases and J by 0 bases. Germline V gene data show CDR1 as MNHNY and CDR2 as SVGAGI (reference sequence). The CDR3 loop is CASRGTGGHSYEQYF. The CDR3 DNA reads TGTGCCAGCAGGGGGACAGGGGGCCACTCCTACGAGCAGTACTTC.

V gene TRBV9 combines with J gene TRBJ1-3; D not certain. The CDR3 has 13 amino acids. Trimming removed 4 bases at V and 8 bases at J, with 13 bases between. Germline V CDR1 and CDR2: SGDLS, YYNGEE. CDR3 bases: TGTGCCAGCAGCTCAGAGCCGGGGTACACCATATATTTT. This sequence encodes CASSSEPGYTIYF.

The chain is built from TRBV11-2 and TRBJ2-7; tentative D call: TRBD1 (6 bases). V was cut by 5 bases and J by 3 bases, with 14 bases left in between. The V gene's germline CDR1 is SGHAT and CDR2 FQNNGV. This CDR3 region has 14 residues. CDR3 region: CASSLLSQGYEQYF. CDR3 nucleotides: TGTGCCAGCAGCCTCCTCTCACAGGGCTACGAGCAGTACTTC.